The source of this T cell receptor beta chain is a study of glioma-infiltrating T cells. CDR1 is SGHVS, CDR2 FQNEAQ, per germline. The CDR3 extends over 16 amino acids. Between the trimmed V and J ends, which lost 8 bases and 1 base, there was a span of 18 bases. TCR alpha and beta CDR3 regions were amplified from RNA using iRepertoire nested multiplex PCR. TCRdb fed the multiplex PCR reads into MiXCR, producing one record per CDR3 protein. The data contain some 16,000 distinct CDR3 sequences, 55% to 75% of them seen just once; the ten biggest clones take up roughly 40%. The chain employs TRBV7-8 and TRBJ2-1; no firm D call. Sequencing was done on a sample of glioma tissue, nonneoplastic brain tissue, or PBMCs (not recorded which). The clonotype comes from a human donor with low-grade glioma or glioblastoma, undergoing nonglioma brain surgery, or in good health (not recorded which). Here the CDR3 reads CASCSLLWGSYNEQFF. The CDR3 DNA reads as TGTGCCAGCTGCTCCCTTCTGTGGGGTTCCTACAATGAGCAGTTCTTC.